The sample holds many counts of the clone carrying this TCR beta chain. Its antigen is currently unknown. This entry comes from a study of T cell repertoires in cytomegalovirus infection. Across the study: From public TCR beta signatures came an indication of both CMV infection and matching HLA type. Study findings and constraints: Cumulated frequencies of public TCR beta families served to identify carriers of CMV plus the relevant HLA. HLA-C-restricted CMV-specific TCR beta clonotypes prevailed in the ex vivo response.

This CDR3 has 15 amino acids. Trimming removed 5 bases from V and 0 bases from J; junction bases left unmatched: 4. CDR1 is SGHTA and CDR2 is FQGNSA in the germline V gene. TCRdb re-derived calls from the reads in MiXCR, one entry per CDR3 protein. The sample shows about 500,000 distinct CDR3 sequences, around a third of them seen only once. This chain joins TRBV7-2 and TRBJ2-3, with 8 nucleotides matching TRBD2. The receptor comes from a human donor in good health (CMV status not recorded). Some clones in this sample may be carry-over from other donors' samples. The sample in question was cultured PBMCs, obtained from culture after CMV antigen stimulation. CDR3 residues: CASSLLAASTDTQYF. CDR3 bases: TGTGCCAGCAGCCTACTAGCGGCTAGCACAGATACGCAGTATTTT.